Below are 9 T cell receptor beta chains sequenced from a single sample in a study of PD-1 blockade in mismatch repair-deficient tumors. Profiled with immunoSEQ multiplex PCR; TCRdb holds only in-frame clones, not every one. The sample has more than 90,000 clones; about 80% are singletons. Sample: peripheral blood, taken roughly 13 months after starting pembrolizumab. These receptors were collected from an adult with mismatch repair-deficient cancer.

The CDR3 region is CASSLVHGRGETQYF. CDR3 DNA sequence: TGTGCCAGCAGCTTAGTTCACGGGAGGGGCGAGACCCAGTACTTC. The chain joins TRBV7-2 to TRBJ2-5, with 8 bases aligning to TRBD2. V lost 1 base and J lost 5; bases outside the gene matches: 6. From germline, CDR1 is SGHTA and CDR2 FQGNSA. There are 15 residues in the CDR3.

CDR3 coding DNA: TGTGCCAGCAGCTTGTTCACAGGGGAATCTGAAGCTTTCTTT. It codes for CASSLFTGESEAFF. The gene calls are TRBV7-8 and TRBJ1-1; 7 bases map to TRBD1. From germline, CDR1 is SGHVS and CDR2 FQNEAQ. V lost 3 bases to trimming and J lost 6 bases; unmatched junction nucleotides: 7. This CDR3 has 14 residues. The variable domain in full, completed from reference TRBV7-8 and TRBJ1-1, reads GAGVSQSPRYKVAKRGQDVALRCDPISGHVSLFWYQQALGQGPEFLTYFQNEAQLDKSGLPSDRFFAERPEGSVSTLKIQRTQQEDSAVYLCASSLFTGESEAFFGQGTRLTVV.

This rearrangement joins TRBV6-5 to TRBJ2-3; 7 bases match TRBD2. The germline CDR1 and CDR2 sequences are MNHEY and SVGAGI. V shed 5 bases, J shed 6 bases, and the junction held 8 bases outside the gene matches. The CDR3 extends over 14 amino acids. The CDR3 spells CASSRTSLRDTQYF. In DNA, the CDR3 is TGTGCCAGCAGTCGGACTAGTTTGAGGGATACGCAGTATTTT.

The chain combines TRBV5-8 with TRBJ2-7; TRBD2 matches at 7 bases. Germline V lookup: CDR1 SGHTS, CDR2 YDEGEE. The junction had 3 bases not matched to a gene; V was cut back by 0 bases and J by 3 bases. The CDR3 sequence is 14 residues long. For the CDR3, the DNA is TGTGCCAGCAGCTTGGAAACGGGGGGCTACGAGCAGTACTTC. Translating gives CASSLETGGYEQYF.

This clone showed up just once. This chain uses TRBV19 with TRBJ2-4; no reliable D call. CDR3 length equals 14 residues. Germline loops: CDR1 LNHDA, CDR2 SQIVND (reference sequence). V was pared by 5 bases and J by 8 bases, with 16 bases between. This CDR3 is CASSPRLDSDIQYF. The CDR3 DNA reads as TGTGCCAGTAGTCCACGCCTTGATTCGGACATTCAGTACTTC.

The chain uses TRBV19 and TRBJ2-2, with D possibly TRBD2 on 6 matching bases. This CDR3 region has 15 residues. V gave up 3 bases and J gave up 4 bases, with 12 bases separating them. From germline, CDR1 is LNHDA and CDR2 SQIVND (reference sequence). The CDR3 sequence is CASSIGVGGTGELFF. In DNA, the CDR3 is TGTGCCAGTAGTATTGGGGTCGGGGGCACCGGGGAGCTGTTTTTT.

The chain couples TRBV27 to TRBJ2-7, with a possible D match to TRBD2 (5 bases). Trimming shortened V by 2 bases and J by 7 bases, and 15 bases separated the two germline ends. This CDR3 is 14 amino acids long. Germline V gene lookup returns CDR1 MNHEY and CDR2 SMNVEV (reference sequence). The DNA for the CDR3 is TGTGCCAGCAGTTTAGATCTGCGGGCTAGGGAGCAGTACTTC. It codes for CASSLDLRAREQYF.

The V call is TRBV18, the J call TRBJ2-4; 10 bases are a match to TRBD1. CDR3 size: 19 residues. Germline V gene sequence: CDR1 KGHSH, CDR2 LQKENI. The V and J ends lost 5 bases and 1 base, in that order; junction bases with no gene match: 14. CDR3 DNA sequence: TGTGCCAGCTCAACCGCCGGGACAGGGGAGGGGCTGGCCAAAAACATTCAGTACTTC. Translated, it gives CASSTAGTGEGLAKNIQYF.

This clone came up a few times. The gene calls are TRBV5-6 and TRBJ2-7; 10 bases are a match to TRBD1. With 2 bases clipped from V and 6 bases from J, the junction kept 11 bases outside the gene matches. The CDR3 runs to 16 residues. Germline CDR1 and CDR2: SGHDT and YYEEEE. The CDR3 loop is CASSFPGTGELSEQYF. The DNA of the CDR3 is TGTGCCAGCAGCTTTCCCGGGACAGGGGAGTTAAGCGAGCAGTACTTC.